The clone carrying this T cell receptor beta chain was counted between two and nine times. What it binds is not known. Clones were sequenced by immunoSEQ multiplex PCR, and TCRdb holds only the in-frame ones, with some missing. The repertoire holds 13,000 or so clones, with around 80% as singletons. The source of the sample is a study of PD-1 blockade in classical Hodgkin lymphoma. No patient escaped relapse after autologous stem cell transplantation, and brentuximab vedotin exposure varied. This CDR3 contains 14 residues. V was clipped by 4 bases and J by 3 bases, with 11 bases between them. Germline V gives CDR1 SGHTS, CDR2 YDEGEE. General study points: Why repertoires differed is undefined; disease activity or prior therapy possibly contributed.

The sample was peripheral blood mononuclear cells (PBMCs), taken at baseline. This clonotype was obtained from a human donor with classical Hodgkin lymphoma. The genes are TRBV5-8 and TRBJ2-4; D possibly matches TRBD1 or TRBD2 (6 bases each). This CDR3 reads CASSQRGDKNIQYF. As DNA, the CDR3 is TGTGCCAGCAGCCAAAGGGGGGACAAAAACATTCAGTACTTC. The full variable domain, its missing parts supplied by reference TRBV5-8 and TRBJ2-4, is EAGVTQSPTHLIKTRGQQATLRCSPISGHTSVYWYQQALGLGLQFLLWYDEGEERNRGNFPPRFSGRQFPNYSSELNVNALELEDSALYLCASSQRGDKNIQYFGAGTRLSVL.